These 20 T cell receptor beta chains share one sample of origin, sequenced in a study of blood T cell repertoires in COVID-19. Sequencing used immunoSEQ multiplex PCR; TCRdb keeps in-frame clones, though not all of them. The sample has some 14,000 clones; 65% to 85% are singletons. The sequenced material came from peripheral blood. Receptors originate from a human donor in a cohort sampled during active COVID-19.

This rearrangement joins TRBV5-1 to TRBJ1-5; TRBD1 agrees at 7 bases. Losses at the gene ends were 4 bases for V and 1 base for J; bases not matched to a gene: 14. There are 18 residues in the CDR3. Germline CDR1 reads SGHRS; CDR2 reads YFSETQ. The CDR3 loop is CASSQGQPAMRSNQPQHF. The CDR3 coding sequence is TGCGCCAGCAGCCAGGGACAGCCAGCTATGAGGAGCAATCAGCCCCAGCATTTT. Full variable domain (outside the CDR3, taken from reference TRBV5-1 and TRBJ1-5): KAGVTQTPRYLIKTRGQQVTLSCSPISGHRSVSWYQQTPGQGLQFLFEYFSETQRNKGNFPGRFSGRQFSNSRSEMNVSTLELGDSALYLCASSQGQPAMRSNQPQHFGDGTRLSIL.

This clone is a singleton in its sample. The rearrangement uses TRBV7-2 and TRBJ2-2, with TRBD1 matching 8 bases. This CDR3 has 15 residues. Germline V gene sequence: CDR1 SGHTA, CDR2 FQGNSA. J gave up 3 bases and V 2 bases, and 2 bases lay outside the gene matches. The CDR3 loop is CASSLQGADTGELFF. As DNA, the CDR3 is TGTGCCAGCAGCTTACAGGGGGCTGACACCGGGGAGCTGTTTTTT.

V gene TRBV12-3 or TRBV12-4 combines with J gene TRBJ1-5, with D uncertain. Trimming left V 3 bases short and J 4 bases short, with 7 bases between. The CDR3 has 13 residues. The CDR3 DNA is TGTGCCAGCAGTTTCGGGATAAATCAGCCCCAGCATTTT. Translated: CASSFGINQPQHF.

This clone was found a few times. This chain connects TRBV7-2 to TRBJ1-2, with 12 nucleotides matching TRBD1. Germline CDR1 reads SGHTA; CDR2 reads FQGNSA. V gave up 5 bases and J gave up 4 bases; unmatched junction bases: 8. The CDR3 is 16 amino acids. CDR3 amino acids: CASSLGTGGAGYGYTF. Here the CDR3 DNA reads TGTGCCAGCAGCCTCGGGACAGGGGGCGCTGGCTATGGCTACACCTTC.

V and J are TRBV13 and TRBJ2-1; TRBD1 aligns across 8 bases. The CDR3 covers 17 residues. J lost 3 bases, V lost 0 bases, and 7 bases had no gene match. Germline V gene sequence: CDR1 PRHDT, CDR2 FYEKMQ (reference sequence). CDR3 sequence: CASSLGGQDSRYNEQFF. CDR3 nucleotides: TGTGCCAGCAGCTTAGGGGGACAGGATAGTCGCTACAATGAGCAGTTCTTC.

The rearrangement uses TRBV2 and TRBJ1-1; D gene ambiguous. Germline values: CDR1 SNHLY, CDR2 FYNNEI. V lost 3 bases to trimming and J lost 7 bases, with 24 bases between them. The length of the CDR3 is 17 residues. The CDR3 bases are TGTGCCAGCAGTGACGGTCGGAGTAGCCTAATTTTAGGTGAAGCTTTCTTT. Translation gives CASSDGRSSLILGEAFF.

This chain connects TRBV6-1 to TRBJ1-1, with no clear D. Trimming left V 1 base short and J 1 base short, with 4 bases between. The CDR3 sequence is 13 residues long. The V gene's germline CDR1 is MNHNS and CDR2 SASEGT. The CDR3 DNA sequence: TGTGCCAGCAGTGAAGGTCGGAACACTGAAGCTTTCTTT. Translation: CASSEGRNTEAFF.

The V call is TRBV19, the J call TRBJ1-1, with 9 bases fitting TRBD1. Germline V gives CDR1 LNHDA, CDR2 SQIVND (reference sequence). The CDR3 consists of 14 residues. The junction had 9 bases not matched to a gene; V was cut back by 8 bases and J by 5 bases. The CDR3: CASAFGTGRTEAFF. Written as DNA, the CDR3 is TGTGCCAGTGCTTTCGGGACAGGGCGGACTGAAGCTTTCTTT. Full variable domain (rest looked up from reference TRBV19 and TRBJ1-1): DGGITQSPKYLFRKEGQNVTLSCEQNLNHDAMYWYRQDPGQGLRLIYYSQIVNDFQKGDIAEGYSVSREKKESFPLTVTSAQKNPTAFYLCASAFGTGRTEAFFGQGTRLTVV.

The V and J genes are TRBV6-5 and TRBJ1-1; maybe TRBD1 (6 bases). Germline V gene lookup returns CDR1 MNHEY and CDR2 SVGAGI. The CDR3 has 15 amino acids. The V and J ends lost 2 bases and 5 bases respectively, with 15 bases between them. CDR3: CASSYLTGYKTEAFF. In DNA form, the CDR3 reads TGTGCCAGCAGTTACCTAACAGGGTATAAGACTGAAGCTTTCTTT.

The V gene is TRBV27, the J gene TRBJ2-5; a possible D gene is TRBD2 (7 bases). This CDR3 is 15 amino acids long. V dropped 5 bases and J dropped 4 bases, with 17 bases sitting between them. Germline loops: CDR1 MNHEY, CDR2 SMNVEV (reference sequence). This chain's CDR3 is CASSVGGGPLETQYF. CDR3 in DNA: TGTGCCAGCAGTGTAGGGGGGGGACCTCTAGAGACCCAGTACTTC.

This chain links TRBV5-5 with TRBJ2-3, with 16 bases matching TRBD2. Trimming cost V 0 bases and J 9 bases; bases outside gene matches: 7. CDR1 is SGHKS, CDR2 YYEKEE, per germline (reference sequence). The CDR3 has 17 residues. CDR3 loop: CASSLGGTSGGAGTQYF. The CDR3 coding sequence is TGTGCCAGCAGCTTGGGCGGGACTAGCGGGGGGGCCGGCACGCAGTATTTT.

The J gene is TRBJ1-6, the V gene TRBV5-6; 11 bases align to TRBD1. The germline CDR1 and CDR2 sequences are SGHDT and YYEEEE. With V trimmed by 4 bases and J by 13 bases, 10 bases remained unmatched. The CDR3 is 15 amino acids. This CDR3 reads CASSRGTGGIIPLHF. CDR3 nucleotide sequence: TGTGCCAGCAGCCGTGGGACAGGGGGAATAATCCCCCTCCACTTT.

The rearrangement uses TRBV6-5 and TRBJ2-5; D remains ambiguous. Trimming shortened V by 5 bases and J by 4 bases, and 11 bases separated the two germline ends. The germline V gene has CDR1 MNHEY and CDR2 SVGAGI. The CDR3 is 13 amino acids. The CDR3 DNA follows: TGTGCCAGCAGTCCTACCGGTCGAGAGACCCAGTACTTC. Amino acid sequence: CASSPTGRETQYF.

V and J are TRBV5-4 and TRBJ1-4, with 11 bases lining up with TRBD1. The germline gives CDR1 SGHNT, CDR2 YYREEE (reference sequence). The CDR3 totals 15 residues. V lost 3 bases, J lost 7 bases, and 5 bases stayed unmatched. The CDR3 coding sequence is TGTGCCAGCAGCTCGGGACAGGGGGATGTTGAAAAACTGTTTTTT. Translation gives CASSSGQGDVEKLFF. The entire variable domain, with the rest obtained from reference TRBV5-4 and TRBJ1-4, is as follows: ETGVTQSPTHLIKTRGQQVTLRCSSQSGHNTVSWYQQALGQGPQFIFQYYREEENGRGNFPPRFSGLQFPNYSSELNVNALELDDSALYLCASSSGQGDVEKLFFGSGTQLSVL.

The rearrangement links TRBV7-9 to TRBJ2-7; 7 bases are a match to TRBD1. This CDR3 has 15 amino acids. Germline-derived CDR1 and CDR2 are SEHNR and FQNEAQ (reference sequence). Unmatched junction bases numbered 9, after V lost 5 bases and J lost 2 bases. In nucleotides, the CDR3 is TGTGCCAGCAGCCACCAGGGGGAGCTGCCCTACGAGCAGTACTTC. It codes for CASSHQGELPYEQYF.

The V and J genes are TRBV5-6 and TRBJ1-5; 7 positions agree with TRBD1. The CDR3 contains 14 residues. With 4 bases clipped from V and 1 base from J, the junction kept 2 bases outside the gene matches. CDR1 and CDR2 from the germline V gene are SGHDT and YYEEEE. CDR3 nucleotide sequence: TGTGCCAGCAGCAGGGACAGAAGCAATCAGCCCCAGCATTTT. Translation gives CASSRDRSNQPQHF.

The chain has TRBV11-1 and TRBJ2-7; TRBD2 matches 13 bases. Germline V gene data show CDR1 as SGHAT and CDR2 as FQDESV (reference sequence). V was pared by 4 bases and J by 3 bases, with 0 bases of the junction left unmatched. The CDR3 has 14 residues. CDR3 residues: CASSWTSGSYEQYF. CDR3 nucleotides: TGTGCCAGCAGCTGGACTAGCGGGAGCTACGAGCAGTACTTC.

The rearrangement joins TRBV3-1 (or the pseudogene TRBV3-2) to TRBJ2-1; tentative D call: TRBD1 (6 bases). The ends were cut back, 1 base at V and 7 bases at J, with 17 bases in the middle. The CDR3 totals 16 residues. CDR1 and CDR2 (germline): LGHDT, YNNKEL (reference sequence). The CDR3 here is CASSQVTGKSRNEQFF. The DNA for the CDR3 is TGTGCCAGCAGCCAAGTAACAGGGAAATCACGGAATGAGCAGTTCTTC.

The chain carries TRBV5-1 and TRBJ2-5; 8 positions agree with TRBD1. Per the germline V gene, CDR1 is SGHRS and CDR2 is YFSETQ. The CDR3 covers 15 residues. With V trimmed by 0 bases and J by 0 bases, 1 base remained unmatched. This chain's CDR3 is CASSLGTGNQETQYF. In DNA, the CDR3 is TGCGCCAGCAGCTTGGGGACAGGGAACCAAGAGACCCAGTACTTC. The full variable domain, its missing parts supplied by reference TRBV5-1 and TRBJ2-5, is KAGVTQTPRYLIKTRGQQVTLSCSPISGHRSVSWYQQTPGQGLQFLFEYFSETQRNKGNFPGRFSGRQFSNSRSEMNVSTLELGDSALYLCASSLGTGNQETQYFGPGTRLLVL.

The CDR3 sequence: CASSPHGQGTDTQYF. The CDR3 DNA reads as TGTGCCAGCAGTCCCCATGGACAGGGAACAGATACGCAGTATTTT. This chain joins TRBV7-2 and TRBJ2-3; TRBD1 matches 8 bases. CDR1 and CDR2 from the germline V gene are SGHTA and FQGNSA. J lost 3 bases, V lost 6 bases, and 8 bases had no gene match. The CDR3 runs 15 residues.